The source of this T cell receptor (beta chain) is a study of blood T cell repertoires in COVID-19 (TCRdb year 2020). About the full investigation: Samples covering the acute and convalescent phases of COVID-19 were provided by collaborators in the United States, Italy and Spain. The samples were drawn from the first 160 participants of the ongoing ImmuneRACE study and from 950 to 1,500 subjects provided by 6 global collaborators. The material from the prospective study consisted of cDNA or gDNA derived from T cells, B-cell-depleted T cells, or PBMCs. Where HLA class I and class II types were available, the types were taken from metadata supplied by the sample provider, not from assay-based typing. A de-identified subject ID, COVID-19 status, age in years and sex were almost always included in the sample metadata. The repertoires were made available in a free public database intended to serve as a resource for research on the immune response to SARS-CoV-2. Deeply sampled blood TCRbeta repertoires from subjects exposed to, actively infected with, or recovered from COVID-19 were included in the dataset.

Beyond this particular receptor, the publication reports: How much clinical and demographic metadata was included differed by source and by participant, and the metadata was provided uncurated.

TCRbeta CDR3 regions were amplified from genomic DNA by means of the immunoSEQ Assay, a bias-controlled multiplex PCR. Processing in the source paper ran as follows. The number of nucleated cells in each sample was estimated from the amplification of reference gene primers within the assay. Sequence reads were collapsed and filtered to measure the absolute abundance of every unique TCRbeta CDR3 rearrangement. Productive Simpson clonality was computed per sample as the square root of Simpson's diversity index over productive rearrangements. TCRdb mirrors the immuneACCESS table, restricted to in-frame sequences. Some clones are absent from its copies; in checked studies, under half trace to an unresolved V gene, and the reason for the others is unknown. The D gene and trimming were derived from the DNA, and the V and J assignments and clone size from that table. Recorded for this sample are tens of thousands of clones; about four fifths of them occurred a single time. The ten largest clones represent around 5% of the sample.

As concerns this clone: Its recognized antigen is unknown. The sample holds no much larger clone one base away, and base qualities are not on file.

Collaborating institutions collected whole blood in K2EDTA tubes following their own protocols. Collaborator samples were shipped for TCRbeta analysis as frozen whole blood, isolated PBMCs, or DNA extracted from either sample type. The CDR3 goes from the cysteine to the phenylalanine over 15 residues. The only DNA kept is the CDR3, 45 bases in frame from the first base. The germline V gene (reference sequence) provides CDR1 SGHNT and CDR2 YYREEE. The V and J ends are trimmed by 0 bases and 2 bases, leaving 9 bases between them. The sequence was obtained from a man aged 45-60 years with active COVID-19. The chain is made from TRBV5-4 and TRBJ2-1; the D gene cannot be named for sure. The sample consisted of peripheral blood. The CDR3 protein is CASSLELAPYNEQFF. In nucleotides, the sequence is TGTGCCAGCAGCTTGGAGTTAGCACCCTACAATGAGCAGTTCTTC. With all but the CDR3 taken from the reference TRBV5-4 and TRBJ2-1 genes, the full variable domain is: ETGVTQSPTHLIKTRGQQVTLRCSSQSGHNTVSWYQQALGQGPQFIFQYYREEENGRGNFPPRFSGLQFPNYSSELNVNALELDDSALYLCASSLELAPYNEQFFGPGTRLTVL.